This TCR beta chain was profiled in a study of cytomegalovirus exposure and HLA in healthy donors. Turning to the study itself: An early release of data contained around 80 million unique TCRs, which came from HLA-typed donors. The study's findings and limits: It has been reported that TCR beta sequences accurately predicted the HLA-A and HLA-B alleles of most subjects. Follow-up analysis found HLA locus-dependent TCR association rates, highest for DRB1 and lowest for HLA-C. Highly shared sequence variants in one cluster were likely a sequencing artifact.

Note on this clone: Its antigen is not identified.

The CDR3 has 14 residues. Trimming removed 5 bases from V and 6 bases from J; junction bases left unmatched: 8. The germline gives CDR1 MNHEY, CDR2 SMNVEV (reference sequence). Primers: 60 Vbeta forward and 13 Jbeta reverse. Sequencing was performed with immunoSEQ multiplex PCR; in TCRdb, only in-frame clones are kept and a portion is missing. Here the sample spans about 180,000 clones, 75% to 80% being singletons. The specimen was PBMCs. This receptor was taken from a man aged 35-49 years in good health and CMV-seropositive. This sequence joins TRBV27 and TRBJ2-3; 7 nucleotides align to TRBD1. CDR3 coding DNA: TGTGCCAGCAGTAAGACAGGGTTCCTGGATACGCAGTATTTT. Encoded protein: CASSKTGFLDTQYF.